The present T cell receptor (beta chain) was sequenced within a study of early T cells in non-severe SARS-CoV-2 infection. Study conclusions and caveats: VDJdb matching skewed toward anti-spike CD8 responses, missing private and CD4 specificities.

The CDR3 is 14 amino acids. V lost 1 base and J lost 6, with 10 bases in between. Per the germline V gene, CDR1 is MNHEY and CDR2 is SVGEGT. This clonotype was seen ten or more times. What it binds is unknown. Each cDNA molecule carried a unique molecular identifier. In TCRdb, the 5' RACE reads were re-called with MiXCR into one record per CDR3 protein. The data contain about 59,000 distinct CDR3 sequences, about 12% of them singletons. This receptor was taken from an adult who was a healthcare worker with PCR-confirmed SARS-CoV-2 infection or an uninfected control (not recorded which). The sequenced sample was whole blood, obtained at baseline. The J gene is TRBJ2-1, the V gene TRBV6-2 or TRBV6-3; maybe TRBD1 (5 bases). The CDR3 DNA sequence: TGTGCCAGCAGTTACTTCGACAGACGCAATGAGCAGTTCTTC. Translating it yields CASSYFDRRNEQFF.